The subject of this entry is one TCR beta chain. Its antigen is still unknown. The CDR3 covers 14 residues. Germline V gives CDR1 LGHDT, CDR2 YNNKEL (reference sequence). Germline trimming cut 6 bases from V and 2 bases from J; bases unmatched to any gene: 4. Ahead of sequencing, the ViraFEST assay grew antigen-specific CD4+ T cells using viral peptide pools. After less than twelve days in culture, the CD4+ T cells were isolated. Vaccine recipients had no previous SARS-CoV-2 infection; their nucleocapsid antibodies were negative. Cultures used roughly 2 million PBMC per well, roughly 9.8 IU/ml IL-2 and roughly 10 ug/ml peptides. Cultures received IL-2 medium that replaced half the medium on days 3 and 7. This sample is part of a study of vaccination effects on CD4 cells after COVID-19. The overall study: Participants got two doses of BNT162b2 or mRNA-1273 vaccine. General study points: The study found marked clonal contraction of infection- and vaccine-induced clones late after vaccination.

Clones were read by immunoSEQ multiplex PCR, and TCRdb kept only the in-frame ones, dropping some. The sample yields more than 20,000 clones, around two thirds seen once. The sequence was obtained from a human donor who received a COVID-19 vaccine. J is TRBJ2-3 and V is TRBV3-1 (or the pseudogene TRBV3-2), with TRBD1 matching 8 bases. The sample here was CD4+ T cells from PBMCs cultured with HCoV-OC43 spike peptides, taken before COVID-19 vaccination. The subset: HCoV-OC43 spike overlapping peptide pool stimulation. CDR3 protein: CASSRQGYTDTQYF. The CDR3 DNA is TGTGCCAGCAGTCGACAGGGGTACACAGATACGCAGTATTTT.